Listed below are T cell receptor beta chains from one sample, sequenced in a study of blood T cell repertoires in COVID-19. Sequenced by immunoSEQ multiplex PCR; TCRdb stores in-frame clones only, minus some. Counted here are approximately 380,000 clones, roughly 92% occurring once; the ten biggest clones make up roughly 0.9%. The specimen sequenced was PBMCs or T cells enriched from blood (not recorded which). The receptor set was obtained from a woman aged 35 to 49 who had been exposed to COVID-19. CDR3s include the opening cysteine and the closing phenylalanine or tryptophan. The order of the fields is J gene, clone size, V gene, CDR3 protein. Clone size is stated in some rows and not others, as once, few, many or a class when expanded.

>TRBJ1-3|.|TRBV19
CASSAEGFRSGNTIYF
>TRBJ1-1|.|TRBV30
CAWILTGGQTEAFF
>TRBJ1-2|.|TRBV24-1
CATSDSDRDAAKGNYGYTF
>TRBJ2-7|.|TRBV20-1
CSASNLDSLYEQYF
>TRBJ2-1|.|TRBV7-2
CASSLLAGNNEQFF
>TRBJ2-1|.|TRBV7-3
CASSPSPSGEYNEQFF
>TRBJ2-2|.|TRBV24-1
CATRGLAGGGELFF
>TRBJ1-6|.|TRBV3-1/TRBV3-2
CASSQADRWSSPLHF
>TRBJ1-2|.|TRBV7-9
CASSRQQFGNYGYTF
>TRBJ1-2|.|TRBV7-9
CASRNSHAYNYGYTF
>TRBJ1-4|.|TRBV15
CATSKGEGVGEKLFF
>TRBJ2-3|.|TRBV24-1
CATSDRPGAGGTDTQYF
>.|.|TRBV2
CASTYPGTRTTQYF
>TRBJ1-2|.|TRBV2
CASSPDRGGYGYTF
>TRBJ2-5|.|TRBV24-1
CATSDPGQGETQYF
>TRBJ1-2|.|TRBV12-3/TRBV12-4
CASSGQGAVRYTF
>TRBJ1-4|.|TRBV19
CASSRRDPPNEKLFF
>TRBJ1-1|.|TRBV7-2
CASSLVAQSGTEAFF
>TRBJ1-1|.|TRBV27
CASSSPRRGIEAFF
>TRBJ2-3|.|TRBV5-1
CASSLQRGGRDTQYF
>TRBJ1-1|.|TRBV29-1
CSEIGSTTRGHNTEAFF
>TRBJ1-6|.|TRBV6-5
CASSSLRGSPLHF
>TRBJ1-2|few|TRBV7-9
CASTQGYGYTF
>TRBJ2-7|.|TRBV3-1/TRBV3-2
CASSRTGTGGFYEQYF
>TRBJ2-7|.|TRBV10-3
CAIKGTRGDEQYF
>TRBJ2-3|.|TRBV12-5
CASGLGPITDTQYF
>TRBJ1-5|.|TRBV24-1
CATSTPGVPQHF
>TRBJ2-1|.|TRBV20-1
CSASKSGRNEQFF
>TRBJ1-3|.|TRBV5-1
CASSQHSGNTIYF
>TRBJ2-1|.|TRBV5-1
CASSLARREGLDEQFF
>TRBJ2-5|.|TRBV24-1
CATSDATGGQETQYF
>TRBJ1-5|.|TRBV2
CASSPHGAQPQHF
>TRBJ1-4|.|TRBV5-1
CASRYTGARIEKLFF